What follows are 18 T cell receptor beta chains derived from one specimen sequenced in a study of prognosis after radiotherapy for stage I lung cancer. TCR beta CDR3 amplification from genomic DNA was performed by two-round multiplex PCR. Primers specific to each TRBV and TRBJ gene were used in first-round PCR. From the multiplex PCR reads, TCRdb called clonotypes with MiXCR, one entry per CDR3 protein. The table includes 45,000 to 60,000 distinct CDR3 sequences, less than 35% detected once. This specimen consisted of PBMCs, obtained before or after stereotactic body radiation therapy (not recorded which). Every receptor here comes from a donor over 45 with non-small cell lung cancer.

This clonotype was seen only a few times. This rearrangement joins TRBV20-1 to TRBJ2-5; D is uncertain. The CDR3 consists of 15 residues. Trimming shortened V by 0 bases and J by 3 bases, and 14 bases separated the two germline ends. Germline-derived CDR1 and CDR2 are DFQATT and SNEGSKA (reference sequence). The CDR3 region has the DNA TGCAGTGCTAGAGATTTGGGTTGGTCAGAAGAGACCCAGTACTTC. It yields the protein CSARDLGWSEETQYF.

This clonotype was found many times. J is TRBJ2-3 and V is TRBV6-2 or TRBV6-3; perhaps TRBD1 as D (6 bases). The ends were cut back, 6 bases at V and 0 bases at J, with 13 bases in the middle. Germline V gene sequence: CDR1 MNHEY, CDR2 SVGEGT. The CDR3 consists of 15 residues. CDR3 nucleotides: TGTGCCAGCAGCACCAGGGGCGGGAGCACAGATACGCAGTATTTT. It codes for CASSTRGGSTDTQYF.

This clonotype has a single count. Only one base separates this from a far larger clonotype, so it likely reflects a read error. V usage is TRBV6-2 or TRBV6-3 and J usage is TRBJ2-7; D remains ambiguous. Per germline, CDR1 MNHEY and CDR2 SVGEGT. The CDR3 runs to 11 residues. The ends were cut back, 7 bases at V and 6 bases at J, with 10 bases in the middle. CDR3 amino acids: CASTFRSEQYF. For the CDR3, the DNA is TGTGCCAGCACGTTTCGCTCCGAGCAGTACTTC.

Points on this clonotype: A read error may explain this, as a much larger clone is one base away. This chain uses TRBV5-1 with TRBJ2-4, with 7 bases aligning to TRBD1. The CDR3 extends over 13 amino acids. Germline CDR1 and CDR2: SGHRS and YFSETQ. Losses at the gene ends were 3 bases for V and 7 bases for J; bases not matched to a gene: 4. CDR3 amino acids: CASSYDRVNIQYF. For the CDR3, the DNA is TGCGCCAGCAGCTACGACAGGGTGAACATTCAGTACTTC.

For the CDR3, the DNA is TGCGCCAGCAGCTTGGCCCAACTAGCGGGAGCGAACACCGGGGAGCTGTTTTTT. Protein product: CASSLAQLAGANTGELFF. The chain couples TRBV5-1 to TRBJ2-2; 11 bases are shared with TRBD2. The CDR3 is 18 residues long. Trimming took 0 bases from V and 0 from J; bases not matched to a gene: 4. CDR1 SGHRS and CDR2 YFSETQ come from the germline V gene.

Ten or more counts support this clonotype. V usage is TRBV6-1 and J usage is TRBJ1-2; TRBD1 might be the D (5 bases). Deletions cut 5 bases from V and 6 bases from J, with 13 bases between. From germline, CDR1 is MNHNS and CDR2 SASEGT. This CDR3 has 13 residues. CDR3 in amino acids: CASSPRPGDGYTF. The DNA of the CDR3 is TGTGCCAGCAGTCCCCGCCCGGGGGATGGCTACACCTTC.

A note on this clonotype: A read error is the likely source, as a far larger clone sits one nucleotide away. The chain links TRBV6-2 or TRBV6-3 to TRBJ1-5; D might be TRBD1 (5 bases). V shed 9 bases and J shed 4 bases, with 22 bases lying between them. CDR3 length: 16 amino acids. The germline V gene has CDR1 MNHEY and CDR2 SVGEGT. The CDR3 protein is CARRSLVGANNQPQHF. As DNA, the CDR3 is TGTGCCAGAAGGTCCCTCGTAGGGGCTAATAATCAGCCCCAGCATTTT.

This clonotype came up many times. The rearrangement links TRBV2 to TRBJ2-5; no definite D call. Trimming took 2 bases from V and 5 from J, leaving 9 bases between them. The CDR3 is 13 residues long. Germline V gene data show CDR1 as SNHLY and CDR2 as FYNNEI. CDR3 residues: CASSEYGRETQYF. The CDR3 nucleotides read TGTGCCAGCAGTGAATATGGCAGGGAGACCCAGTACTTC.

In this sample, this clonotype turned up many times. The rearrangement joins TRBV30 to TRBJ2-7; the D gene is possibly TRBD1 (5 bases). CDR3 size: 12 residues. V was clipped by 8 bases and J by 1 base, with 12 bases between them. Germline CDR1 is GTSNPN and CDR2 is SVGIG (reference sequence). The CDR3 DNA sequence: TGTGCCGGCGGACATAATTCCTACGAGCAGTACTTC. This encodes CAGGHNSYEQYF.

V usage is TRBV6-5 and J usage is TRBJ1-1; 7 bases map to TRBD1. Germline-derived CDR1 and CDR2 are MNHEY and SVGAGI. The CDR3 is 14 amino acids. The V gene end was trimmed by 2 bases and the J gene end by 4 bases; junction bases not matched to a gene: 4. The CDR3: CASSYRGRRTEAFF. Here the CDR3 DNA reads TGTGCCAGCAGTTACAGGGGGCGACGCACTGAAGCTTTCTTT.

In its sample, this clonotype was seen many times. V is TRBV20-1 and J is TRBJ1-2; D ambiguous. The ends were cut back, 0 bases at V and 4 bases at J, with 12 bases in the middle. Germline V gene sequence: CDR1 DFQATT, CDR2 SNEGSKA (reference sequence). The CDR3 extends over 14 amino acids. The CDR3 spells CSARDPAAGYGYTF. CDR3 DNA: TGCAGTGCTAGAGACCCGGCGGCGGGCTATGGCTACACCTTC.

The table lists this clonotype with many counts. V and J are TRBV24-1 and TRBJ2-2, with D perhaps TRBD2 (5 bases). Germline V CDR1 and CDR2: KGHDR, SFDVKD. CDR3 length: 13 residues. The germline V and J ends were trimmed by 9 bases and 5 bases, with 12 bases remaining between them. CDR3 DNA sequence: TGTGCCACCTCACTAGGCGGGACCGGGGAGCTGTTTTTT. Translated, it gives CATSLGGTGELFF.

As regards this clonotype: Compared with germline, one end of the junction differs, possibly owing to a read error. The chain has TRBV27 and TRBJ1-1, with a tentative D call TRBD1 (5 bases). Germline CDR1 reads MNHEY; CDR2 reads SMNVEV (reference sequence). This CDR3 spans 17 amino acids. CDR3 nucleotide sequence: TGTGCCAGCAGTAAAATTAGGGGTGGACCATTAGACCCTGAAGCTTTCTTC. It codes for CASSKIRGGPLDPEAFF.

This clonotype came up many times. This rearrangement joins TRBV2 to TRBJ2-3; D not certain. The CDR3 is 14 amino acids. V lost 7 bases, J lost 0 bases, and 11 bases lay in between. Germline V gene data show CDR1 as SNHLY and CDR2 as FYNNEI. The CDR3 DNA follows: TGTGCCAGCACCTTACGCCTAAGCACAGATACGCAGTATTTT. It yields the protein CASTLRLSTDTQYF.

This clonotype was seen many times. CDR3 residues: CASPAGWWGIGGTWETQYF. CDR3 sequence (DNA): TGTGCCAGCCCGGCGGGTTGGTGGGGGATCGGTGGAACATGGGAGACCCAGTACTTC. The chain links TRBV27 to TRBJ2-5; D may be TRBD1 or TRBD2 (5 bases each). Germline loops: CDR1 MNHEY, CDR2 SMNVEV (reference sequence). Between the trimmed V and J ends, which lost 8 bases and 5 bases, there was a span of 33 bases. The CDR3 runs 19 residues.

This chain links TRBV6-2 or TRBV6-3 with TRBJ1-6, with D maybe TRBD1 (5 bases). Germline CDR1 reads MNHEY; CDR2 reads SVGEGT. Trimming pared 9 bases from V and 3 bases from J, leaving 27 bases between. The CDR3 sequence is 19 residues long. CDR3 region: CARRQSWAARRVYNSPLHF. For the CDR3, the DNA is TGTGCCAGAAGACAGAGTTGGGCCGCCCGCCGGGTCTATAATTCACCCCTCCACTTT.

This clonotype showed up many times. The chain has TRBV24-1 and TRBJ1-1; D is unclear. Deletions cut 5 bases from V and 1 base from J, with 7 bases between. CDR1 and CDR2 (germline): KGHDR, SFDVKD. The CDR3 contains 13 residues. As DNA, the CDR3 is TGTGCCACCAGTGCCCATCGGAACACTGAAGCTTTCTTT. Its protein product is CATSAHRNTEAFF.

The CDR3: CATSRDRGDGYTF. The CDR3 DNA follows: TGTGCCACCAGCAGAGATCGGGGGGATGGCTACACCTTC. The rearrangement uses TRBV15 and TRBJ1-2; D is possibly TRBD1 (5 bases). The V end lost 0 bases, the J end lost 6 bases, and 8 bases lay between the germline ends. This CDR3 is 13 amino acids long. CDR1 and CDR2 from the germline V gene are LNHNV and YYDKDF (reference sequence).